The T cell receptor beta chain under discussion was sequenced for a study of CXCR3-negative and CXCR3-positive naive CD8 T cells. UMI-labeled 5' RACE yielded the TRB cDNA libraries. From the 5' RACE reads, TCRdb lists one entry per CDR3 protein and no DNA. The specimen's table records 100,000 to 150,000 distinct CDR3 sequences. The CDR3 contains 13 residues. The germline V gene has CDR1 SQVTM and CDR2 ANQGSEA. The sample was naive CXCR3- CD8+ T cells from blood. Subset reported: CD45RO-CCR7+CD27+CD95- naive CD8+ T cells lacking CXCR3 (TNR3-). This chain links TRBV29-1 with TRBJ2-7; TCRdb returns TRBD1, unconfirmable since there is no DNA. This clonotype originated in a human donor in good health. Some clones in this sample may be carry-over from other donors' samples. The CDR3 reads CSVEGQGAYEQYF.